Listed below are T cell receptor beta chains from one sample, sequenced in a study of radiotherapy plus CTLA-4 blockade in lung cancer. Generated by immunoSEQ multiplex PCR, the TCRdb table keeps only in-frame clones and is missing some. The table records tens of thousands of clones, approximately 80% of them present only once. Sequenced material: peripheral blood, taken from a patient treated with radiotherapy plus ipilimumab. These receptor sequences come from a human donor with non-small cell lung cancer whose response to radiotherapy plus ipilimumab could not be evaluated. The CDR3 runs from the conserved cysteine through the conserved F or W. D genes are given only for firm matches. A row's size may be missing; if present it is once, few, many or a size class.

clone size: NA
D gene: TRBD1
V gene: TRBV2
J gene: TRBJ2-5
CDR3 DNA: TGTGCCAGCAGCCTAAGGGGGCAGATGCAAGAGACCCAGTACTTC
CDR3 protein: CASSLRGQMQETQYF

clone size: NA
D gene: NA
V gene: TRBV5-1
J gene: TRBJ1-2
CDR3 DNA: TGCGCCAGCAGCTCAACTGCTAACTATGGCTACACCTTC
CDR3 protein: CASSSTANYGYTF

clone size: NA
D gene: NA
V gene: TRBV19
J gene: TRBJ1-2
CDR3 DNA: TGTGCCAGTAGCTACAGGGACCTCTTAGGTGGCTACACCTTC
CDR3 protein: CASSYRDLLGGYTF

clone size: NA
D gene: TRBD1
V gene: TRBV10-2
J gene: TRBJ2-5
CDR3 DNA: TGCGCCAGCAGTACAGGGGGCTCGGGAGAGACCCAGTACTTC
CDR3 protein: CASSTGGSGETQYF

clone size: few
D gene: TRBD1
V gene: TRBV28
J gene: TRBJ1-5
CDR3 DNA: TGTGCCAGCAGTTTTAGTTCAGGACAGGTCAATCAGCCCCAGCATTTT
CDR3 protein: CASSFSSGQVNQPQHF

clone size: NA
D gene: NA
V gene: TRBV6-5
J gene: TRBJ1-1
CDR3 DNA: TGTGCCAGCAGTTACTCGAATCGGGGGTTCACTGAAGCTTTCTTT
CDR3 protein: CASSYSNRGFTEAFF

clone size: NA
D gene: NA
V gene: TRBV6-5
J gene: TRBJ1-1
CDR3 DNA: TGTGCCAGCAGCAGACAGTTTAACACTGAAGCTTTCTTT
CDR3 protein: CASSRQFNTEAFF

clone size: NA
D gene: TRBD2
V gene: TRBV29-1
J gene: TRBJ2-7
CDR3 DNA: TGCAGCGTGGACGGGACTAGCGGTGTGAGCTCCTACGAGCAGTACTTC
CDR3 protein: CSVDGTSGVSSYEQYF

clone size: once
D gene: TRBD2
V gene: TRBV7-9
J gene: TRBJ2-5
CDR3 DNA: TGTGCCAGCAGCCGAGGACTAGCGGGGGGACAAGAGACCCAGTACTTC
CDR3 protein: CASSRGLAGGQETQYF

clone size: NA
D gene: NA
V gene: TRBV28
J gene: TRBJ1-4
CDR3 DNA: TGTGCCAGCACTTCCCCTTCCCCGGCGGATAAAAAACTGTTTTTT
CDR3 protein: CASTSPSPADKKLFF

clone size: NA
D gene: NA
V gene: TRBV5-4
J gene: TRBJ1-1
CDR3 DNA: TGTGCCAGCAGCTCGGACAGAGAAGCTTTCTTT
CDR3 protein: CASSSDREAFF